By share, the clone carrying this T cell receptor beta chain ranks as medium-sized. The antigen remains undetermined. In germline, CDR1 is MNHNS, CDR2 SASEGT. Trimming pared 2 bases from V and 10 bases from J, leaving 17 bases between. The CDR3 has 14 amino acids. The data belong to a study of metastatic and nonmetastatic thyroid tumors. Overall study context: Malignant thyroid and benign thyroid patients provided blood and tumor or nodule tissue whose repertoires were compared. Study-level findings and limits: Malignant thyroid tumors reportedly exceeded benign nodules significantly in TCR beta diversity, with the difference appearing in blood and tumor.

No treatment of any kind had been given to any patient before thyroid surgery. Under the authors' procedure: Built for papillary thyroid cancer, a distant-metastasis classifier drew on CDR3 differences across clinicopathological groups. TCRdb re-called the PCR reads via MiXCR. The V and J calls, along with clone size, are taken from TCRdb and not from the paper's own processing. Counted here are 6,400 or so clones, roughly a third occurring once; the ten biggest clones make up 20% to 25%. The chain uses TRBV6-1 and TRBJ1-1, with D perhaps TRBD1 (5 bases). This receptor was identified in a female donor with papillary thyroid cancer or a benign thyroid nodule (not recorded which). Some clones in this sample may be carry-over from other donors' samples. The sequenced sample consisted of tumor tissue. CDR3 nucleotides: TGTGCCAGCAGTGAATTCAGGCAGGGACGGGGAGCTTTCTTT. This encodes CASSEFRQGRGAFF.